Shown below are 30 T cell receptor beta chains from a single sample sequenced in a study of shared clonotypes between healthy human individuals. Only in-frame clones appear in the TCRdb table, and some are missing; sequencing was by immunoSEQ multiplex PCR. Of around 1 million clones listed, approximately 76% are singletons. The specimen sequenced was memory CD4+ T cells sorted from blood. The sample's subset: CD45RA-negative fraction. All receptors come from a man aged 18 to 30 in good health.

The rearrangement joins TRBV7-2 to TRBJ1-1, with 8 bases identical to TRBD1. Trimming removed 4 bases from V and 0 bases from J; junction bases left unmatched: 1. The germline V gene has CDR1 SGHTA and CDR2 FQGNSA. CDR3 size: 14 residues. The DNA for the CDR3 is TGTGCCAGCAGCTGGACAGGGATGAACACTGAAGCTTTCTTT. Protein product: CASSWTGMNTEAFF.

This rearrangement joins TRBV6-5 to TRBJ1-2; no clear D. Germline V gives CDR1 MNHEY, CDR2 SVGAGI. V lost 7 bases to trimming and J lost 3 bases, with 9 bases between them. CDR3 size: 12 residues. CDR3 nucleotide sequence: TGTGCCAGCACCGGCATGGACTATGGCTACACCTTC. It is translated as CASTGMDYGYTF.

The genes are TRBV2 and TRBJ1-4; D is undetermined. V dropped 8 bases and J dropped 7 bases, with 5 bases sitting between them. CDR3 length: 10 amino acids. Germline CDR1 and CDR2: SNHLY and FYNNEI. CDR3 sequence: CASRSEKLFF. The CDR3 DNA reads TGTGCCAGCCGGAGTGAAAAACTGTTTTTT.

V gene TRBV13 combines with J gene TRBJ2-6; 11 bases map to TRBD1. Germline-derived CDR1 and CDR2 are PRHDT and FYEKMQ (reference sequence). With V trimmed by 6 bases and J by 0 bases, 4 bases remained unmatched. This CDR3 is built from 17 residues. CDR3 loop: CASRPGTGGSGANVLTF. CDR3 nucleotides: TGTGCCAGCAGACCCGGGACAGGGGGCTCTGGGGCCAACGTCCTGACTTTC.

This clone was recorded many times. V and J are TRBV2 and TRBJ2-5; D remains ambiguous. Germline V gene sequence: CDR1 SNHLY, CDR2 FYNNEI. The CDR3 runs 11 residues. V lost 8 bases to trimming and J lost 7 bases, with 11 bases between them. CDR3 DNA sequence: TGTGCCAGCCAATCTGAGGCGACCCAGTACTTC. Protein sequence: CASQSEATQYF.

The chain recombines TRBV7-2 with TRBJ2-7, with TRBD2 matching 7 bases. CDR1 and CDR2 (germline): SGHTA, FQGNSA. CDR3 length: 14 amino acids. V shed 1 base and J 6 bases; nucleotides not matched to a gene: 6. The CDR3 coding sequence is TGTGCCAGCAGCTTAGGGCGGGAGTCGATCGAGCAGTACTTC. It codes for CASSLGRESIEQYF. Based on the CDR3 plus reference TRBV7-2 and TRBJ2-7, the full variable domain is GAGVSQSPSNKVTEKGKDVELRCDPISGHTALYWYRQSLGQGLEFLIYFQGNSAPDKSGLPSDRFSAERTGGSVSTLTIQRTQQEDSAVYLCASSLGRESIEQYFGPGTRLTVT.

This sequence joins TRBV7-2 and TRBJ2-7, with 8 bases identical to TRBD1. V lost 1 base, J lost 6 bases, and 11 bases stayed unmatched. The germline CDR1 and CDR2 sequences are SGHTA and FQGNSA. The CDR3 has 16 residues. This chain's CDR3 is CASSLGGAGGSGEQYF. For the CDR3, the DNA is TGTGCCAGCAGCTTAGGTGGAGCAGGGGGCTCGGGCGAGCAGTACTTC.

The rearrangement uses TRBV4-1 and TRBJ2-7; D not resolved. Germline CDR1 reads MGHRA; CDR2 reads YSYEKL. This CDR3 has 14 amino acids. V was cut by 3 bases and J by 3 bases, with 12 bases left in between. The CDR3 loop reads CASSHSAGSYEQYF. The CDR3 DNA is TGCGCCAGCAGCCACTCGGCAGGCAGCTACGAGCAGTACTTC.

CDR3 bases: TGTGCCAGCAGCTCGCAACAGGGGTCGGGCGAGCAGTTCTTC. Its protein is CASSSQQGSGEQFF. The genes are TRBV5-4 and TRBJ2-1; 7 nucleotides align to TRBD1. Germline trimming cut 3 bases from V and 10 bases from J; bases unmatched to any gene: 10. This CDR3 is built from 14 residues. CDR1 and CDR2 from the germline V gene are SGHNT and YYREEE (reference sequence).

The table lists this clone with a few counts. V gene TRBV2 combines with J gene TRBJ2-7, with 9 bases lining up with TRBD1. Germline V gene sequence: CDR1 SNHLY, CDR2 FYNNEI. The ends lost 6 bases at V and 3 bases at J; junction bases unmatched: 12. This CDR3 is built from 16 residues. CDR3 nucleotide sequence: TGTGCCAGCAGAGCAAATCCCGGGACAGGGTTCTACGAGCAGTACTTC. Its protein product is CASRANPGTGFYEQYF.

Comment on this clone: The sample holds other DNA sequences that translate to the same CDR3. The chain couples TRBV6-1 to TRBJ1-2; D ambiguous. CDR3 length: 12 amino acids. Germline V lookup: CDR1 MNHNS, CDR2 SASEGT. V lost 2 bases and J lost 4, with 5 bases in between. The chain's CDR3 is CASSESGYGYTF. CDR3 nucleotide sequence: TGTGCCAGCAGTGAAAGTGGCTATGGCTACACCTTC.

The rearrangement links TRBV7-9 to TRBJ2-7, with 9 bases lining up with TRBD1. This CDR3 contains 14 residues. Germline V gene lookup returns CDR1 SEHNR and CDR2 FQNEAQ (reference sequence). V trimming: 5 bases; J trimming: 5 bases; junction bases outside the gene matches: 7. This chain's CDR3 is CASSPRTGDDEQYF. The CDR3 DNA is TGTGCCAGCAGCCCACGGACAGGGGACGACGAGCAGTACTTC.

The CDR3 DNA sequence: TGTGCCAGCAGCTTAAGACGCCAGGGGGCCTGGCAGTTCTTC. The encoded protein is CASSLRRQGAWQFF. The chain employs TRBV11-2 and TRBJ2-1, with 8 bases fitting TRBD1. From germline, CDR1 is SGHAT and CDR2 FQNNGV. After removal of 2 bases from V and 12 bases from J, the junction contained 9 bases not matched to a gene. The CDR3 extends over 14 amino acids. Complete variable domain (other parts from reference TRBV11-2 and TRBJ2-1): EAGVAQSPRYKIIEKRQSVAFWCNPISGHATLYWYQQILGQGPKLLIQFQNNGVVDDSQLPKDRFSAERLKGVDSTLKIQPAKLEDSAVYLCASSLRRQGAWQFFGPGTRLTVL.

This rearrangement joins TRBV4-1 to TRBJ1-3, with 7 bases fitting TRBD1. V lost 1 base to trimming and J lost 4 bases; unmatched junction nucleotides: 10. The germline V gene encodes CDR1 MGHRA and CDR2 YSYEKL. The CDR3 loop spans 17 amino acids. The CDR3 here is CASSQASTGAGGNTIYF. As DNA, the CDR3 is TGCGCCAGCAGCCAAGCCTCCACAGGGGCGGGAGGAAACACCATATATTTT.

The chain combines TRBV11-2 with TRBJ1-2; D is perhaps TRBD1 (5 bases). Deletions cut 5 bases from V and 4 bases from J, with 14 bases between. The CDR3 is made up of 14 amino acids. Germline CDR1 reads SGHAT; CDR2 reads FQNNGV. This CDR3 is CASSQGPGAYGYTF. CDR3 nucleotides: TGTGCCAGCAGCCAGGGACCAGGAGCCTATGGCTACACCTTC.

This clone was seen a handful of times. The chain recombines TRBV28 with TRBJ1-1, with a possible D match to TRBD1 (5 bases). Germline-derived CDR1 and CDR2 are MDHEN and SYDVKM. CDR3 size: 12 residues. The V and J ends lost 6 bases and 1 base respectively, with 6 bases between them. CDR3 DNA: TGTGCCAGCAGCGACAGGAACACTGAAGCTTTCTTT. It specifies CASSDRNTEAFF.

The V gene is TRBV11-2, the J gene TRBJ2-2; 7 positions agree with TRBD1. Germline-derived CDR1 and CDR2 are SGHAT and FQNNGV. This CDR3 region has 13 residues. After removal of 5 bases from V and 5 bases from J, the junction contained 2 bases not matched to a gene. The CDR3 coding sequence is TGTGCCAGCAGCGAACAGGGGACCGGGGAGCTGTTTTTT. Its translation: CASSEQGTGELFF.

The chain employs TRBV9 and TRBJ2-1; 7 bases map to TRBD2. The CDR3 loop spans 15 amino acids. Germline lookup yields CDR1 SGDLS and CDR2 YYNGEE. J was trimmed by 10 bases and V by 2 bases; bases with no gene match: 12. DNA of the CDR3: TGTGCCAGCAGCGTCGGGGTAGCGGGCGTTCGGGAGCAGTTCTTC. This codes for CASSVGVAGVREQFF.

The V call is TRBV28, the J call TRBJ2-7, with D tentatively TRBD1 (6 bases). CDR1 MDHEN and CDR2 SYDVKM come from the germline V gene. Trimming shortened V by 5 bases and J by 3 bases, and 29 bases separated the two germline ends. This CDR3 is built from 19 residues. This CDR3 reads CASSPGGGLTRPLDYEQYF. CDR3 DNA: TGTGCCAGCAGTCCAGGTGGGGGCCTAACAAGGCCCCTCGACTACGAGCAGTACTTC.

The rearrangement joins TRBV4-3 to TRBJ1-1; possibly TRBD1 for D (5 bases). The CDR3 has 15 residues. Between the trimmed V and J ends, which lost 0 bases and 3 bases, there was a span of 11 bases. CDR1 is LGHNA and CDR2 is YSLEER in the germline V gene. The CDR3 nucleotides read TGCGCCAGCAGCCAAGACCCGGGGGAGGACACTGAAGCTTTCTTT. It encodes CASSQDPGEDTEAFF.

The chain is built from TRBV4-3 and TRBJ1-6, with D possibly being TRBD1 (6 bases). There are 17 residues in the CDR3. V lost 4 bases and J lost 0, with 13 bases in between. The germline V gene encodes CDR1 LGHNA and CDR2 YSLEER. Here the CDR3 reads CASSRNTGISYNSPLHF. The CDR3 DNA reads as TGCGCCAGCAGCCGAAATACAGGGATCTCCTATAATTCACCCCTCCACTTT.

The V gene is TRBV6-1, the J gene TRBJ2-3; D uncertain. Germline assignment: CDR1 MNHNS and CDR2 SASEGT. The CDR3 loop spans 15 amino acids. The V end was cut by 4 bases, the J end by 0 bases, with 11 bases between. The CDR3, as DNA: TGTGCCAGCAGTGCAAATAGGTTTAGCACAGATACGCAGTATTTT. It translates to CASSANRFSTDTQYF.

The rearrangement joins TRBV4-1 to TRBJ1-2; D is perhaps TRBD1 (5 bases). The CDR3 is 15 residues long. With 0 bases removed from V and 0 bases from J, the gap between germline ends came to 8 bases. Germline V gene data show CDR1 as MGHRA and CDR2 as YSYEKL. In DNA form, the CDR3 reads TGCGCCAGCAGCCAAGATGCAGGGTCTAACTATGGCTACACCTTC. It is translated as CASSQDAGSNYGYTF.

About this clone: Other DNA variants within this sample encode the same CDR3. The chain recombines TRBV18 with TRBJ2-2; 8 nucleotides align to TRBD1. Trimming took 6 bases from V and 4 from J; bases not matched to a gene: 7. In germline, CDR1 is KGHSH, CDR2 LQKENI. This CDR3 is 15 amino acids long. The CDR3 here is CASSPGQGGTGELFF. The CDR3 DNA sequence: TGTGCCAGCTCCCCAGGACAGGGAGGCACCGGGGAGCTGTTTTTT.

This chain joins TRBV6-5 and TRBJ1-2; 10 bases are shared with TRBD1. The CDR3 loop spans 15 amino acids. The ends lost 5 bases at V and 8 bases at J; junction bases unmatched: 11. CDR1 and CDR2 (germline): MNHEY, SVGAGI. CDR3 sequence reads: CASSAPRTGGGGYTF. The CDR3 DNA reads TGTGCCAGCAGTGCCCCCCGGACAGGGGGGGGCGGCTACACCTTC.

The chain is built from TRBV18 and TRBJ2-1; unclear D gene. Per the germline V gene, CDR1 is KGHSH and CDR2 is LQKENI. This CDR3 comprises 11 residues. Trimming removed 2 bases at V and 8 bases at J, with 4 bases between. The CDR3 DNA follows: TGTGCCAGCTCACCATTCGATGAGCAGTTCTTC. Encoded protein: CASSPFDEQFF. Complete variable domain (other parts from reference TRBV18 and TRBJ2-1): NAGVMQNPRHLVRRRGQEARLRCSPMKGHSHVYWYRQLPEEGLKFMVYLQKENIIDESGMPKERFSAEFPKEGPSILRIQQVVRGDSAAYFCASSPFDEQFFGPGTRLTVL.

The table lists this clone with a count of one. V and J are TRBV9 and TRBJ1-2; tentatively, D is TRBD1 (5 bases). The germline gives CDR1 SGDLS, CDR2 YYNGEE. V lost 0 bases to trimming and J lost 7 bases, with 13 bases between them. The CDR3 is made up of 14 amino acids. The CDR3, as DNA: TGTGCCAGCAGCGTAGAGGGGTTCGGTGGTGGCTACACCTTC. It translates to CASSVEGFGGGYTF.

This chain connects TRBV6-5 to TRBJ2-3; D call uncertain. The V and J ends lost 0 bases and 2 bases respectively, with 9 bases between them. Germline CDR1 is MNHEY and CDR2 is SVGAGI. The CDR3 has 15 residues. CDR3 sequence reads: CASSYSSSYTDTQYF. CDR3 in DNA: TGTGCCAGCAGTTACTCGAGTTCTTACACAGATACGCAGTATTTT.

V gene TRBV4-3 combines with J gene TRBJ1-3; no definite D call. Germline CDR1 reads LGHNA; CDR2 reads YSLEER. CDR3 size: 15 residues. Deletions cut 0 bases from V and 0 bases from J, with 6 bases between. In nucleotides, the CDR3 is TGCGCCAGCAGCCAAGAATCCGGCTCTGGAAACACCATATATTTT. Translated: CASSQESGSGNTIYF.

The CDR3 region is CASSEGQSSYNEQFF. The CDR3 DNA follows: TGCGCCAGCAGCGAGGGACAGAGCTCCTACAATGAGCAGTTCTTC. The chain employs TRBV5-1 and TRBJ2-1, with TRBD1 matching over 7 bases. CDR1 and CDR2 (germline): SGHRS, YFSETQ. V trimming: 4 bases; J trimming: 0 bases; junction bases outside the gene matches: 4. The CDR3 loop spans 15 amino acids. The full variable domain, in which reference TRBV5-1 and TRBJ2-1 provide the parts outside the CDR3, is KAGVTQTPRYLIKTRGQQVTLSCSPISGHRSVSWYQQTPGQGLQFLFEYFSETQRNKGNFPGRFSGRQFSNSRSEMNVSTLELGDSALYLCASSEGQSSYNEQFFGPGTRLTVL.